The TCR beta chain described here comes from a study of patients and donors after allogeneic stem cell transplantation. TCRdb processed the RT-PCR reads anew with MiXCR; each CDR3 protein has one entry. This table holds around 170,000 distinct CDR3 sequences, roughly 24% found once. The CDR3 extends over 13 amino acids. Germline-derived CDR1 and CDR2 are DFQATT and SNEGSKA (reference sequence). With V trimmed by 6 bases and J by 2 bases, 5 bases remained unmatched. The genes are TRBV20-1 and TRBJ1-2; the match to TRBD1 covers 8 bases. The sequence was collected from a human donor who was either an allogeneic HSCT recipient or a stem cell or donor lymphocyte infusion donor (not recorded which). It is not recorded whose cells these are; they may come from a transplant donor. The sample taken for sequencing was blood, either unsorted or a sorted T cell fraction (not recorded which). CDR3 bases: TGCAGTGCGTCGACAGGGGTGAACTATGGCTACACCTTC. Amino acids: CSASTGVNYGYTF.